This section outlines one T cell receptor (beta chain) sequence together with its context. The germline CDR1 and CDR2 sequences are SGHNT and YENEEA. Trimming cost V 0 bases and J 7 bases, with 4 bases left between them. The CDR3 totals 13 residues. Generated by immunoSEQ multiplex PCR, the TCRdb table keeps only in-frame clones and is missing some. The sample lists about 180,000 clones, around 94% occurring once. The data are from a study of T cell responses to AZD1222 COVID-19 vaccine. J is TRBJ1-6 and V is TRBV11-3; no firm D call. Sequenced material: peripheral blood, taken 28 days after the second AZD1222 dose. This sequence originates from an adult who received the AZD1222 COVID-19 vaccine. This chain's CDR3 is CASSLDWNSPLHF. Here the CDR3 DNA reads TGTGCCAGCAGCTTAGACTGGAATTCACCCCTCCACTTT.